The 27 T cell receptor beta chains below were found in one sample sequenced in a study of blood T cell repertoires in COVID-19. The protocol was immunoSEQ multiplex PCR, while the TCRdb copy is restricted to in-frame clones and leaves out a portion. The table has 220,000 or so clones, about 79% seen once. The specimen sequenced was PBMCs or T cells enriched from blood (not recorded which). These TCRs come from a woman aged 55-70 years who had recovered from COVID-19.

The gene calls are TRBV7-8 and TRBJ2-7, with TRBD2 matching over 7 bases. This CDR3 region has 15 residues. With 5 bases clipped from V and 3 bases from J, the junction kept 10 bases outside the gene matches. Germline V lookup: CDR1 SGHVS, CDR2 FQNEAQ. Written as DNA, the CDR3 is TGTGCCAGCAGCCCCAGCGGCGGGGGAGTCTACGAGCAGTACTTC. Protein product: CASSPSGGGVYEQYF.

The gene calls are TRBV30 and TRBJ2-1, with TRBD2 matching 12 bases. The junction had 5 bases not matched to a gene; V was cut back by 4 bases and J by 4 bases. The CDR3 covers 15 residues. The germline CDR1 and CDR2 sequences are GTSNPN and SVGIG (reference sequence). The CDR3 DNA is TGTGCCTGGAAACTAGCGGGAGGTGCATACAATGAGCAGTTCTTC. It yields the protein CAWKLAGGAYNEQFF.

V usage is TRBV25-1 and J usage is TRBJ1-2; D call uncertain. Germline CDR1 reads MGHDK; CDR2 reads SYGVNS. Trimming shortened V by 4 bases and J by 3 bases, and 15 bases separated the two germline ends. The CDR3 runs to 15 residues. The CDR3 nucleotides read TGTGCCAGCAGTGCAATCAGGAGGCGGTACTATGGCTACACCTTC. Its translation: CASSAIRRRYYGYTF.

The chain uses TRBV7-7 and TRBJ2-1, with TRBD2 matching 11 bases. Germline lookup yields CDR1 SSHAT and CDR2 FNYEAQ (reference sequence). The CDR3 sequence is 15 residues long. V lost 1 base, J lost 6 bases, and 2 bases stayed unmatched. The CDR3 spells CASSLGLAGTNEQFF. The CDR3 coding sequence is TGTGCCAGCAGCTTAGGACTAGCGGGGACCAATGAGCAGTTCTTC.

This chain links TRBV6-5 with TRBJ1-1, with D possibly being TRBD1 (5 bases). The ends were cut back, 7 bases at V and 0 bases at J, with 9 bases in the middle. The CDR3 sequence is 13 residues long. Germline CDR1 MNHEY, CDR2 SVGAGI. This CDR3 reads CASIPGLNTEAFF. The CDR3 region has the DNA TGTGCCAGCATCCCAGGGCTGAACACTGAAGCTTTCTTT.

The chain carries TRBV25-1 and TRBJ1-6; D call uncertain. This CDR3 is 16 amino acids long. The germline gives CDR1 MGHDK, CDR2 SYGVNS. V lost 6 bases to trimming and J lost 4 bases, with 16 bases between them. In nucleotides, the CDR3 is TGTGCCAGCAGCCCCGGAGGGTCGCTTTATAATTCACCCCTCCACTTT. Protein sequence: CASSPGGSLYNSPLHF.

The chain employs TRBV3-1 (or the pseudogene TRBV3-2) and TRBJ1-2, with D hard to call. Germline-derived CDR1 and CDR2 are LGHDT and YNNKEL (reference sequence). The CDR3 totals 11 residues. V was pared by 8 bases and J by 9 bases, with 13 bases between. This CDR3 is CASGRGSSYTF. CDR3 DNA: TGTGCCAGCGGAAGAGGCAGTAGCTACACCTTC.

The rearrangement joins TRBV7-6 to TRBJ2-1; tentative D call: TRBD2 (5 bases). This CDR3 comprises 16 residues. Trimming left V 5 bases short and J 8 bases short, with 22 bases between. Germline CDR1 is SGHVS and CDR2 is FNYEAQ. The CDR3: CASSPVGVPPIDEQFF. CDR3 coding DNA: TGTGCCAGCAGCCCAGTGGGAGTCCCCCCTATCGATGAGCAGTTCTTC.

The V and J genes are TRBV7-8 and TRBJ1-3, with TRBD1 matching 9 bases. The germline CDR1 and CDR2 sequences are SGHVS and FQNEAQ. V was pared by 2 bases and J by 2 bases, with 10 bases of the junction left unmatched. The CDR3 length is 18 residues. CDR3 protein: CASSLLGRGTGTGNTIYF. The DNA of the CDR3 is TGTGCCAGCAGCTTATTGGGGAGAGGGACAGGGACTGGAAACACCATATATTTT.

The V and J genes are TRBV3-1 (or the pseudogene TRBV3-2) and TRBJ2-7, with TRBD1 matching 9 bases. Germline loops: CDR1 LGHDT, CDR2 YNNKEL (reference sequence). The CDR3 is made up of 14 amino acids. The V segment lost 6 bases and the J segment 4 bases; nucleotides outside the gene matches: 7. CDR3 nucleotide sequence: TGTGCCAGCAGGCGTGGGACAGGGACATACGAGCAGTACTTC. This encodes CASRRGTGTYEQYF.

The rearrangement links TRBV19 to TRBJ1-4; D is uncertain. The germline gives CDR1 LNHDA, CDR2 SQIVND (reference sequence). Trimming cost V 6 bases and J 7 bases, with 18 bases left between them. The CDR3 is 15 amino acids. This CDR3 reads CASSTAGSISEKLFF. The CDR3 DNA reads TGTGCCAGTAGCACAGCTGGGAGTATCAGTGAAAAACTGTTTTTT.

This sequence joins TRBV5-1 and TRBJ1-5; 9 nucleotides align to TRBD1. V was pared by 4 bases and J by 1 base, with 3 bases of the junction left unmatched. This CDR3 contains 15 residues. The V gene's germline CDR1 is SGHRS and CDR2 YFSETQ. For the CDR3, the DNA is TGCGCCAGCAGCCGGACAGGGGACAGCAATCAGCCCCAGCATTTT. The encoded protein is CASSRTGDSNQPQHF.

The chain couples TRBV5-1 to TRBJ2-6; D gene ambiguous. Germline assignment: CDR1 SGHRS and CDR2 YFSETQ. CDR3 length: 15 amino acids. The V end lost 0 bases, the J end lost 0 bases, and 4 bases lay between the germline ends. CDR3 region: CASSLGSSGANVLTF. The DNA for the CDR3 is TGCGCCAGCAGCTTGGGCAGCTCTGGGGCCAACGTCCTGACTTTC.

The CDR3 bases are TGCGCCAGCAGCTCCGGGACAGGGGGCTTGAACACTGAAGCTTTCTTT. Its protein product is CASSSGTGGLNTEAFF. The chain combines TRBV5-1 with TRBJ1-1; TRBD1 matches 12 bases. V was clipped by 3 bases and J by 0 bases; unmatched bases: 3. Looked up from germline, CDR1 is SGHRS and CDR2 is YFSETQ. The CDR3 is made up of 16 amino acids.

The chain employs TRBV5-5 and TRBJ1-1; D call uncertain. There are 13 residues in the CDR3. Germline lookup yields CDR1 SGHKS and CDR2 YYEKEE (reference sequence). With 4 bases removed from V and 1 base from J, the gap between germline ends came to 8 bases. CDR3 protein: CASSPQPNTEAFF. Here the CDR3 DNA reads TGTGCCAGCAGCCCACAACCGAACACTGAAGCTTTCTTT.

The CDR3, as DNA: TGTGCCAGCAGCCAAGATTCGGGAAACGATTCACCCCTCCACTTT. Translating gives CASSQDSGNDSPLHF. The gene calls are TRBV3-1 (or the pseudogene TRBV3-2) and TRBJ1-6, with D unresolved. Germline assignment: CDR1 LGHDT and CDR2 YNNKEL (reference sequence). The CDR3 is 15 amino acids. Trimming cost V 0 bases and J 8 bases, with 11 bases left between them.

CDR3 amino acids: CASMGLTGPTDTQYF. The CDR3 DNA reads TGTGCCAGCATGGGACTGACCGGGCCCACAGATACGCAGTATTTT. The genes are TRBV2 and TRBJ2-3; possible D gene TRBD2, 6 bases. Trimming shortened V by 7 bases and J by 2 bases, and 16 bases separated the two germline ends. This CDR3 has 15 amino acids. Per the germline V gene, CDR1 is SNHLY and CDR2 is FYNNEI.

The rearrangement joins TRBV10-3 to TRBJ1-6; 9 nucleotides agree with TRBD1. V lost 2 bases to trimming and J lost 8 bases; unmatched junction nucleotides: 13. Per germline, CDR1 ENHRY and CDR2 SYGVKD. This CDR3 has 18 residues. The CDR3 DNA is TGTGCCATCAGTGAGGAAGCCCGGACAGGGGCATCCTATTCACCCCTCCACTTT. Translated: CAISEEARTGASYSPLHF.

This clone was counted only a few times. The chain couples TRBV13 to TRBJ2-1; 8 bases match TRBD2. V lost 2 bases, J lost 5 bases, and 5 bases stayed unmatched. The CDR3 contains 15 residues. Per germline, CDR1 PRHDT and CDR2 FYEKMQ (reference sequence). The CDR3 reads CASSLYGRGDNEQFF. CDR3 nucleotides: TGTGCCAGCAGCTTATATGGGCGGGGGGACAATGAGCAGTTCTTC. Full variable domain (outside the CDR3, taken from reference TRBV13 and TRBJ2-1): AAGVIQSPRHLIKEKRETATLKCYPIPRHDTVYWYQQGPGQDPQFLISFYEKMQSDKGSIPDRFSAQQFSDYHSELNMSSLELGDSALYFCASSLYGRGDNEQFFGPGTRLTVL.

The gene calls are TRBV11-2 and TRBJ2-1; 8 bases match TRBD1. This CDR3 spans 15 amino acids. J was trimmed by 0 bases and V by 5 bases; bases with no gene match: 3. Germline V lookup: CDR1 SGHAT, CDR2 FQNNGV. The CDR3 loop reads CASSGDRSSYNEQFF. In DNA, the CDR3 is TGTGCCAGCAGCGGGGACAGGAGCTCCTACAATGAGCAGTTCTTC.

This chain links TRBV11-3 with TRBJ2-5, with 12 bases aligning to TRBD2. The V and J ends lost 1 base and 3 bases, in that order; junction bases with no gene match: 3. The CDR3 has 16 residues. Germline V gives CDR1 SGHNT, CDR2 YENEEA. The CDR3 sequence is CASSLGTSGEKETQYF. Here the CDR3 DNA reads TGTGCCAGCAGCTTAGGGACTAGCGGGGAAAAAGAGACCCAGTACTTC.

The chain employs TRBV10-1 and TRBJ1-2; D is possibly TRBD1 (6 bases). This CDR3 has 14 amino acids. V was cut by 2 bases and J by 8 bases, with 15 bases left in between. From germline, CDR1 is WNHNN and CDR2 SYGVQD (reference sequence). This chain's CDR3 is CASSEGAGEGGYTF. The CDR3 nucleotides read TGCGCCAGCAGTGAGGGGGCAGGGGAGGGCGGCTACACCTTC.

The genes are TRBV5-5 and TRBJ2-4; a possible D gene is TRBD1 (5 bases). Germline loops: CDR1 SGHKS, CDR2 YYEKEE (reference sequence). The CDR3 is 18 amino acids. V lost 0 bases to trimming and J lost 3 bases, with 19 bases between them. The CDR3 protein is CASSLGRRGRLDKNIQYF. The CDR3 DNA reads TGTGCCAGCAGCTTGGGTCGTAGGGGCCGCCTAGACAAAAACATTCAGTACTTC.

J is TRBJ2-2 and V is TRBV2, with a tentative D call TRBD1 (5 bases). This CDR3 has 12 amino acids. Between the trimmed V and J ends, which lost 8 bases and 4 bases, there was a span of 8 bases. The germline V gene encodes CDR1 SNHLY and CDR2 FYNNEI. CDR3: CASGRATGELFF. As DNA, the CDR3 is TGTGCCAGCGGCAGGGCCACCGGGGAGCTGTTTTTT.

This chain links TRBV19 with TRBJ1-2; no firm D call. Germline-derived CDR1 and CDR2 are LNHDA and SQIVND (reference sequence). Between the trimmed V and J ends, which lost 4 bases and 3 bases, there was a span of 15 bases. The CDR3 contains 15 residues. The CDR3 region is CASSKPGRPDYGYTF. The CDR3 region has the DNA TGTGCCAGTAGTAAACCGGGAAGACCAGACTATGGCTACACCTTC.

The V call is TRBV19, the J call TRBJ2-7; tentative D call: TRBD1 (7 bases). V lost 3 bases and J lost 2, with 11 bases in between. Germline V CDR1 and CDR2: LNHDA, SQIVND (reference sequence). There are 14 residues in the CDR3. CDR3 loop: CASSMSRGAYEQYF. The CDR3 coding sequence is TGTGCCAGTAGTATGAGCAGGGGGGCCTACGAGCAGTACTTC. The full variable domain, completed using reference TRBV19 and TRBJ2-7, is DGGITQSPKYLFRKEGQNVTLSCEQNLNHDAMYWYRQDPGQGLRLIYYSQIVNDFQKGDIAEGYSVSREKKESFPLTVTSAQKNPTAFYLCASSMSRGAYEQYFGPGTRLTVT.

This clone was seen a handful of times. The genes are TRBV14 and TRBJ1-3; a weak D match, TRBD1 (5 bases). The V gene lost 3 bases and the J gene lost 4 bases, with 10 bases spanning the gap. Per germline, CDR1 SGHDN and CDR2 FVKESK. The CDR3 length is 14 residues. The CDR3: CASSHPGSGNTIYF. DNA of the CDR3: TGTGCCAGCAGCCATCCAGGGTCGGGAAACACCATATATTTT.